The 23 T cell receptor beta chains below all came from one sample that was sequenced in a study of blood T cell repertoires in COVID-19. Assay: immunoSEQ multiplex PCR; the TCRdb copy retains only in-frame clones and omits some. This sample has roughly 100,000 clones, with around 93% found just once. The sample taken for sequencing was peripheral blood. Receptor source: a man aged 45-65 years with acute or convalescent COVID-19.

The rearrangement uses TRBV12-5 and TRBJ1-4, with D possibly being TRBD1 (5 bases). CDR1 LGHNT and CDR2 FRNRAP come from the germline V gene. CDR3 length: 13 residues. Between the trimmed V and J ends, which lost 6 bases and 5 bases, there was a span of 10 bases. The CDR3: CASGTRQNEKLFF. Written as DNA, the CDR3 is TGTGCTAGTGGCACCAGACAGAATGAAAAACTGTTTTTT.

The rearrangement links TRBV4-1 to TRBJ2-3; 7 bases are a match to TRBD2. The CDR3 is 15 amino acids. Trimming cost V 0 bases and J 4 bases; bases outside gene matches: 4. Germline V lookup: CDR1 MGHRA, CDR2 YSYEKL. For the CDR3, the DNA is TGCGCCAGCAGCCAAGACCGACTAGCCGCAGATACGCAGTATTTT. Translation gives CASSQDRLAADTQYF.

V gene TRBV19 combines with J gene TRBJ1-5; 7 nucleotides match TRBD1. The length of the CDR3 is 14 residues. The germline gives CDR1 LNHDA, CDR2 SQIVND (reference sequence). The trim removed 4 bases at V and 2 bases at J, leaving 2 bases unmatched. The DNA of the CDR3 is TGTGCCAGTAGTAACCAGGGGGGCAATCAGCCCCAGCATTTT. The encoded protein is CASSNQGGNQPQHF.

The gene calls are TRBV5-4 and TRBJ1-4; 7 bases align to TRBD1. Trimming cost V 3 bases and J 5 bases; bases outside gene matches: 7. Germline lookup yields CDR1 SGHNT and CDR2 YYREEE (reference sequence). The CDR3 has 15 residues. The CDR3 spells CASSSPGGQNEKLFF. CDR3 sequence (DNA): TGTGCCAGCAGCTCGCCAGGGGGTCAAAATGAAAAACTGTTTTTT.

This chain joins TRBV18 and TRBJ1-1; 9 nucleotides line up with TRBD1. The CDR3 is 16 residues long. Germline CDR1 is KGHSH and CDR2 is LQKENI. V lost 0 bases, J lost 4 bases, and 6 bases stayed unmatched. This CDR3 reads CASSPPGGTGSTEAFF. Written as DNA, the CDR3 is TGTGCCAGCTCACCACCGGGCGGGACAGGGAGCACTGAAGCTTTCTTT. The whole variable domain, remainder taken from reference TRBV18 and TRBJ1-1, is NAGVMQNPRHLVRRRGQEARLRCSPMKGHSHVYWYRQLPEEGLKFMVYLQKENIIDESGMPKERFSAEFPKEGPSILRIQQVVRGDSAAYFCASSPPGGTGSTEAFFGQGTRLTVV.

This chain joins TRBV11-3 and TRBJ2-3, with D perhaps TRBD2 (5 bases). Looked up from germline, CDR1 is SGHNT and CDR2 is YENEEA. This CDR3 comprises 16 residues. Trimming removed 1 base from V and 11 bases from J, with 22 bases in between. CDR3 region: CASSLGGLAGGERQYF. The CDR3, as DNA: TGTGCCAGCAGCTTAGGAGGCCTAGCAGGCGGTGAGAGGCAGTATTTT.

This chain links TRBV5-1 with TRBJ1-5; D is ambiguous. The germline V gene has CDR1 SGHRS and CDR2 YFSETQ. Between the trimmed V and J ends, which lost 0 bases and 0 bases, there was a span of 10 bases. The CDR3 spans 16 residues. The chain's CDR3 is CASSLEPLYSNQPQHF. Here the CDR3 DNA reads TGCGCCAGCAGCTTGGAGCCCTTGTATAGCAATCAGCCCCAGCATTTT.

The CDR3: CASSQELGNYGYTF. The CDR3 DNA sequence: TGCGCCAGCAGCCAAGAATTGGGCAACTATGGCTACACCTTC. The gene calls are TRBV4-1 and TRBJ1-2; no reliable D call. V lost 0 bases and J 2 bases, leaving 7 bases between the germline ends. The CDR3 extends over 14 amino acids. The germline V gene encodes CDR1 MGHRA and CDR2 YSYEKL.

The chain uses TRBV11-2 and TRBJ1-2; unclear D gene. Germline V lookup: CDR1 SGHAT, CDR2 FQNNGV. This CDR3 contains 13 residues. Trimming took off 6 bases at V and 4 bases at J, with 12 bases between the two ends. DNA for the CDR3: TGTGCCAGCAGTCCAGCGGAGCGCTATGGCTACACCTTC. Its protein product is CASSPAERYGYTF.

The V gene is TRBV6-5, the J gene TRBJ1-2, with 8 bases lining up with TRBD1. The V and J ends lost 4 bases and 8 bases, in that order; junction bases with no gene match: 12. Germline V gene sequence: CDR1 MNHEY, CDR2 SVGAGI. This CDR3 is built from 15 residues. CDR3 bases: TGTGCCAGCAGTTTCCCGGGACAGGCCGAGTGGGGCTACACCTTC. Amino acid sequence: CASSFPGQAEWGYTF.

This clone occurred once. This rearrangement joins TRBV30 to TRBJ2-2, with 7 nucleotides matching TRBD1. With 3 bases clipped from V and 0 bases from J, the junction kept 1 base outside the gene matches. The CDR3 is made up of 14 amino acids. Per germline, CDR1 GTSNPN and CDR2 SVGIG (reference sequence). The CDR3 loop is CAWSQGANTGELFF. The DNA for the CDR3 is TGTGCCTGGAGCCAGGGGGCGAACACCGGGGAGCTGTTTTTT.

This sequence joins TRBV6-6 and TRBJ1-3, with no clear D. The CDR3 is 15 residues long. Trimming took 2 bases from V and 0 from J, leaving 8 bases between them. Germline lookup yields CDR1 MNHNY and CDR2 SVGAGI (reference sequence). The CDR3 loop reads CASSYSSGSGNTIYF. CDR3 sequence (DNA): TGTGCCAGCAGTTACAGTTCAGGCTCTGGAAACACCATATATTTT.

The chain has TRBV19 and TRBJ2-3; TRBD1 is a possible D gene (6 bases). Trimming took 5 bases from V and 2 from J, leaving 20 bases between them. The CDR3 length is 17 residues. Germline V gene lookup returns CDR1 LNHDA and CDR2 SQIVND (reference sequence). The CDR3: CASSRTPRDTHTDTQYF. The CDR3 bases are TGTGCCAGTAGTCGAACCCCACGGGACACCCACACAGATACGCAGTATTTT.

The gene calls are TRBV18 and TRBJ1-2; D unclear. Trimming stripped 2 bases from V and 1 base from J, with 5 bases between. CDR1 KGHSH and CDR2 LQKENI come from the germline V gene. CDR3 length: 13 residues. The CDR3 spells CASSPVNNYGYTF. CDR3 in DNA: TGTGCCAGCTCACCAGTCAATAACTATGGCTACACCTTC.

The rearrangement uses TRBV7-6 and TRBJ1-1; D gene uncertain. CDR1 and CDR2 (germline): SGHVS, FNYEAQ. This CDR3 is 13 amino acids long. Trimming stripped 6 bases from V and 1 base from J, with 9 bases between. The CDR3 loop is CASSPQANTEAFF. The CDR3 bases are TGTGCCAGCAGTCCTCAGGCGAACACTGAAGCTTTCTTT. The full variable domain, completed using reference TRBV7-6 and TRBJ1-1, is GAGVSQSPRYKVTKRGQDVALRCDPISGHVSLYWYRQALGQGPEFLTYFNYEAQQDKSGLPNDRFSAERPEGSISTLTIQRTEQRDSAMYRCASSPQANTEAFFGQGTRLTVV.

The genes are TRBV24-1 and TRBJ2-3; D is unresolved. Per the germline V gene, CDR1 is KGHDR and CDR2 is SFDVKD. The ends were cut back, 6 bases at V and 1 base at J, with 13 bases in the middle. The CDR3 spans 15 residues. DNA of the CDR3: TGTGCCACCAGTCAGCGCTTTAAGGGCACAGATACGCAGTATTTT. This encodes CATSQRFKGTDTQYF.

V gene TRBV7-6 combines with J gene TRBJ2-1; 7 bases are shared with TRBD2. This CDR3 comprises 16 residues. Trimming removed 4 bases from V and 2 bases from J; junction bases left unmatched: 8. Germline CDR1 and CDR2: SGHVS and FNYEAQ. The CDR3: CASSSSGDSPYNEQFF. Here the CDR3 DNA reads TGTGCCAGCAGCTCAAGCGGGGACTCCCCCTACAATGAGCAGTTCTTC. Looking up the rest from reference TRBV7-6 and TRBJ2-1 gives the full variable domain: GAGVSQSPRYKVTKRGQDVALRCDPISGHVSLYWYRQALGQGPEFLTYFNYEAQQDKSGLPNDRFSAERPEGSISTLTIQRTEQRDSAMYRCASSSSGDSPYNEQFFGPGTRLTVL.

The rearrangement links TRBV2 to TRBJ1-2, with D unclear. This CDR3 comprises 13 residues. Trimming cost V 1 base and J 4 bases, with 7 bases left between them. CDR1 and CDR2 (germline): SNHLY, FYNNEI. CDR3 protein: CASSEVRFYGYTF. CDR3 nucleotide sequence: TGTGCCAGCAGTGAAGTGAGGTTCTATGGCTACACCTTC.

This clone was seen a single time. This chain links TRBV4-3 with TRBJ1-2; TRBD1 might be the D (5 bases). V was pared by 8 bases and J by 3 bases, with 13 bases between. This CDR3 comprises 13 residues. Per germline, CDR1 LGHNA and CDR2 YSLEER. The CDR3 nucleotides are TGCGCCAGCGCTCCGCGGGGGGACTATGGCTACACCTTC. It translates to CASAPRGDYGYTF.

This clone was recorded only once. The V gene is TRBV5-1, the J gene TRBJ1-2; TRBD1 matches 9 bases. Germline V gene lookup returns CDR1 SGHRS and CDR2 YFSETQ. The CDR3 length is 15 residues. V was pared by 7 bases and J by 8 bases, with 15 bases of the junction left unmatched. CDR3 residues: CASSFDSGTGFGYTF. The CDR3 bases are TGCGCCAGCTCCTTTGATTCCGGGACAGGGTTCGGCTACACCTTC.

This clone was picked up a small number of times. This chain's CDR3 is CASSQGQGWTEAFF. Written as DNA, the CDR3 is TGTGCCAGCTCCCAGGGACAGGGGTGGACTGAAGCTTTCTTT. The chain recombines TRBV18 with TRBJ1-1, with TRBD1 matching over 10 bases. This CDR3 region has 14 residues. Germline CDR1 reads KGHSH; CDR2 reads LQKENI. J lost 5 bases, V lost 6 bases, and 6 bases had no gene match. Full variable domain (remainder filled in from reference TRBV18 and TRBJ1-1): NAGVMQNPRHLVRRRGQEARLRCSPMKGHSHVYWYRQLPEEGLKFMVYLQKENIIDESGMPKERFSAEFPKEGPSILRIQQVVRGDSAAYFCASSQGQGWTEAFFGQGTRLTVV.

The chain has TRBV19 and TRBJ2-7, with TRBD2 identical over 14 bases. V shed 6 bases, J shed 2 bases, and the junction held 3 bases outside the gene matches. The CDR3 contains 15 residues. The germline CDR1 and CDR2 sequences are LNHDA and SQIVND (reference sequence). The CDR3 sequence is CASSWTSGGPYEQYF. The CDR3 DNA is TGTGCCAGTAGCTGGACTAGCGGGGGGCCCTACGAGCAGTACTTC.

The J gene is TRBJ1-2, the V gene TRBV11-1, with D unclear. The CDR3 sequence is 14 residues long. Germline CDR1 SGHAT, CDR2 FQDESV (reference sequence). Trimming pared 0 bases from V and 6 bases from J, leaving 11 bases between. In DNA, the CDR3 is TGTGCCAGCAGCTTAGCGCTTGGAGGTGATGGCTACACCTTC. Amino acid sequence: CASSLALGGDGYTF.